Each of the 30 T cell receptor beta chains below was sequenced from the same sample in a study of blood T cell repertoires in COVID-19. Repertoires were generated with immunoSEQ multiplex PCR, while TCRdb's copy carries only in-frame clones and drops some. Among roughly 150,000 clones listed, just over 85% were seen once. The specimen was PBMCs or T cells enriched from blood (not recorded which). Source of these receptors: a man in his forties or fifties who had recovered from COVID-19.

The chain is built from TRBV4-2 and TRBJ1-5, with TRBD1 as a possible D gene (5 bases). The CDR3 loop spans 16 amino acids. Germline-derived CDR1 and CDR2 are LGHNA and YNFKEQ. Trimming removed 1 base from V and 6 bases from J, with 16 bases in between. The CDR3 bases are TGTGCCAGCAGCCAAGCGGCCTGGGGGGTAGGTCAGCCCCAGCATTTT. The encoded protein is CASSQAAWGVGQPQHF.

V is TRBV14 and J is TRBJ2-5; 8 nucleotides match TRBD2. The length of the CDR3 is 16 residues. J was trimmed by 5 bases and V by 1 base; bases with no gene match: 9. Germline loops: CDR1 SGHDN, CDR2 FVKESK. In nucleotides, the CDR3 is TGTGCCAGCAGCCAAGTTGCCGGGGGGGCCGGGGAGACCCAGTACTTC. Translated: CASSQVAGGAGETQYF.

V is TRBV5-5 and J is TRBJ1-1; 8 bases fit TRBD1. J lost 0 bases, V lost 4 bases, and 14 bases had no gene match. This CDR3 comprises 18 residues. Germline CDR1 is SGHKS and CDR2 is YYEKEE (reference sequence). CDR3 in DNA: TGTGCCAGCAGCCCCCAACCGCAACACAGGGGGTTGAACACTGAAGCTTTCTTT. The encoded protein is CASSPQPQHRGLNTEAFF.

In DNA form, the CDR3 reads TGTGCCAGCAGCTTAGGATATGCGGGAGGTGCAGATACGCAGTATTTT. It encodes CASSLGYAGGADTQYF. V and J are TRBV11-3 and TRBJ2-3; 8 nucleotides align to TRBD2. The CDR3 is made up of 16 amino acids. In germline, CDR1 is SGHNT, CDR2 YENEEA. The ends lost 1 base at V and 4 bases at J; junction bases unmatched: 7.

The gene calls are TRBV7-9 and TRBJ2-1, with TRBD2 identical over 10 bases. J was trimmed by 4 bases and V by 7 bases; bases with no gene match: 7. Germline CDR1 SEHNR, CDR2 FQNEAQ (reference sequence). This CDR3 comprises 15 residues. CDR3 DNA sequence: TGTGCCAGCAACCCGGGACTAGCGTTTTACAATGAGCAGTTCTTC. Protein sequence: CASNPGLAFYNEQFF. The full variable domain, rest sourced from reference TRBV7-9 and TRBJ2-1, is DTGVSQNPRHKITKRGQNVTFRCDPISEHNRLYWYRQTLGQGPEFLTYFQNEAQLEKSRLLSDRFSAERPKGSFSTLEIQRTEQGDSAMYLCASNPGLAFYNEQFFGPGTRLTVL.

V is TRBV21-1 and J is TRBJ1-5; the table calls TRBD1, which could not be checked here. TRBV21-1 is an annotated pseudogene. The CDR3 length is 15 residues. The CDR3 here is CASSKTAGAPQPQHF. The CDR3 region has the DNA TGTGCCAGCAGCAAAACGGCAGGGGCTCCTCAGCCCCAGCATTTT.

This chain uses TRBV18 with TRBJ1-4; 9 bases agree with TRBD1. With 6 bases clipped from V and 5 bases from J, the junction kept 4 bases outside the gene matches. Germline assignment: CDR1 KGHSH and CDR2 LQKENI. The CDR3 totals 14 residues. Written as DNA, the CDR3 is TGTGCCAGCTCCACCGGGACAGGGAATGAAAAACTGTTTTTT. Its protein product is CASSTGTGNEKLFF.

This chain uses TRBV6-2 or TRBV6-3 with TRBJ2-1; 7 bases line up with TRBD2. The CDR3 consists of 12 residues. J lost 14 bases, V lost 2 bases, and 6 bases had no gene match. From germline, CDR1 is MNHEY and CDR2 SVGEGT. The CDR3 loop is CASSYSEGGKFF. The DNA of the CDR3 is TGTGCCAGCAGTTACAGCGAGGGAGGGAAGTTCTTC.

This chain links TRBV7-2 with TRBJ2-1; possible D gene TRBD2, 6 bases. The V and J ends lost 3 bases and 4 bases respectively, with 13 bases between them. The CDR3 is made up of 15 amino acids. CDR1 and CDR2 from the germline V gene are SGHTA and FQGNSA. In DNA, the CDR3 is TGTGCCAGCAGCTTCGGTAGCGGACATTACAATGAGCAGTTCTTC. It yields the protein CASSFGSGHYNEQFF.

J is TRBJ1-2 and V is TRBV29-1, with 10 bases matching TRBD1. The CDR3 has 16 residues. CDR1 is SQVTM and CDR2 is ANQGSEA in the germline V gene. The junction had 11 bases not matched to a gene; V was cut back by 6 bases and J by 1 base. The CDR3 protein is CSVDGDRGRGNYGYTF. As DNA, the CDR3 is TGCAGCGTAGACGGGGACAGGGGAAGGGGTAACTATGGCTACACCTTC.

J is TRBJ2-5 and V is TRBV11-3, with 9 bases fitting TRBD1. The V gene's germline CDR1 is SGHNT and CDR2 YENEEA. Trimming at V came to 2 bases and at J to 5 bases, leaving 6 bases not matched to a gene. The CDR3 extends over 15 amino acids. The CDR3 sequence is CASSLRTGDVETQYF. CDR3 sequence (DNA): TGTGCCAGCAGCTTAAGGACAGGGGACGTCGAGACCCAGTACTTC.

The chain combines TRBV9 with TRBJ2-5, with a weak D call TRBD2 (5 bases). The V end was cut by 0 bases, the J end by 4 bases, with 13 bases between. The length of the CDR3 is 15 residues. CDR1 and CDR2 from the germline V gene are SGDLS and YYNGEE. CDR3 DNA sequence: TGTGCCAGCAGCGTAGCACCCCTAGCTGGAGAGACCCAGTACTTC. Its protein is CASSVAPLAGETQYF.

This sequence joins TRBV18 and TRBJ2-7; D might be TRBD1 (5 bases). The V gene lost 5 bases and the J gene lost 5 bases, with 10 bases spanning the gap. Germline CDR1 reads KGHSH; CDR2 reads LQKENI. CDR3 length: 12 residues. The CDR3 reads CASSELGDEQYF. The DNA for the CDR3 is TGTGCCAGCTCAGAGCTAGGGGACGAGCAGTACTTC.

The chain recombines TRBV5-1 with TRBJ2-5, with D perhaps TRBD1 (6 bases). With 4 bases removed from V and 5 bases from J, the gap between germline ends came to 18 bases. The CDR3 runs 15 residues. Germline lookup yields CDR1 SGHRS and CDR2 YFSETQ. CDR3 residues: CASSPGTSTGETQYF. DNA of the CDR3: TGCGCCAGCAGCCCCGGGACATCCACGGGGGAGACCCAGTACTTC.

This clone was found once. J is TRBJ1-2 and V is TRBV9, with TRBD1 identical over 7 bases. J was trimmed by 4 bases and V by 6 bases; bases with no gene match: 6. CDR1 is SGDLS and CDR2 is YYNGEE in the germline V gene. The CDR3 is made up of 13 amino acids. CDR3 nucleotide sequence: TGTGCCAGCATGGACAGGCGATTCTATGGCTACACCTTC. This translates into CASMDRRFYGYTF. The full variable domain, completed using reference TRBV9 and TRBJ1-2, is DSGVTQTPKHLITATGQRVTLRCSPRSGDLSVYWYQQSLDQGLQFLIQYYNGEERAKGNILERFSAQQFPDLHSELNLSSLELGDSALYFCASMDRRFYGYTFGSGTRLTVV.

The chain couples TRBV12-5 to TRBJ2-1; 8 bases agree with TRBD1. This CDR3 is built from 16 residues. The V segment lost 3 bases and the J segment 2 bases; nucleotides outside the gene matches: 6. The germline V gene encodes CDR1 LGHNT and CDR2 FRNRAP. This CDR3 reads CASGFWTGSTYNEQFF. In DNA form, the CDR3 reads TGTGCTAGTGGTTTTTGGACAGGGAGTACCTACAATGAGCAGTTCTTC.

This chain connects TRBV5-8 to TRBJ2-2; 7 bases line up with TRBD2. The junction had 2 bases not matched to a gene; V was cut back by 0 bases and J by 6 bases. CDR3 size: 14 residues. Germline V CDR1 and CDR2: SGHTS, YDEGEE. Here the CDR3 reads CASSLGLASGELFF. CDR3 DNA sequence: TGTGCCAGCAGCTTGGGACTAGCATCCGGGGAGCTGTTTTTT.

J is TRBJ2-5 and V is TRBV3-1 (or the pseudogene TRBV3-2), with 7 bases identical to TRBD2. The germline CDR1 and CDR2 sequences are LGHDT and YNNKEL (reference sequence). This CDR3 region has 16 residues. The trim removed 0 bases at V and 1 base at J, leaving 5 bases unmatched. The CDR3 sequence: CASSQDRLAAQETQYF. CDR3 sequence (DNA): TGTGCCAGCAGCCAAGATAGGCTAGCGGCCCAAGAGACCCAGTACTTC.

This chain joins TRBV5-5 and TRBJ1-2; the D is unclear. Germline values: CDR1 SGHKS, CDR2 YYEKEE (reference sequence). V lost 4 bases and J 6 bases, leaving 10 bases between the germline ends. CDR3 length equals 12 residues. This chain's CDR3 is CASSLVRDGYTF. As DNA, the CDR3 is TGTGCCAGCAGCCTCGTACGGGATGGCTACACCTTC.

This clone was seen only once. The chain joins TRBV6-5 to TRBJ1-3; D gene ambiguous. Trimming shortened V by 2 bases and J by 6 bases, and 11 bases separated the two germline ends. CDR1 MNHEY and CDR2 SVGAGI come from the germline V gene. The CDR3 loop spans 14 amino acids. CDR3 DNA sequence: TGTGCCAGCAGTTACAGCGGGCGGTCAAACACCATATATTTT. As protein: CASSYSGRSNTIYF.

The V call is TRBV7-2, the J call TRBJ1-5; no firm D call. Per the germline V gene, CDR1 is SGHTA and CDR2 is FQGNSA. With 1 base removed from V and 6 bases from J, the gap between germline ends came to 4 bases. There are 12 residues in the CDR3. CDR3 DNA sequence: TGTGCCAGCAGCTTAGACGGTCAGCCCCAGCATTTT. Amino acids: CASSLDGQPQHF.

The rearrangement uses TRBV29-1 and TRBJ2-3; the D is unclear. Germline CDR1 is SQVTM and CDR2 is ANQGSEA. V lost 4 bases and J 1 base, leaving 6 bases between the germline ends. The CDR3 has 12 residues. The CDR3 DNA reads as TGCAGCGTTGTGTCGGGCACAGATACGCAGTATTTT. This codes for CSVVSGTDTQYF.

The V and J genes are TRBV24-1 and TRBJ1-2; 11 bases match TRBD1. This CDR3 has 17 residues. The germline V gene has CDR1 KGHDR and CDR2 SFDVKD. With 3 bases clipped from V and 7 bases from J, the junction kept 12 bases outside the gene matches. This chain's CDR3 is CATSDIRTGGASVGYTF. For the CDR3, the DNA is TGTGCCACCAGTGATATCCGGACAGGGGGCGCGAGTGTTGGCTACACCTTC.

This clone was counted once. The chain recombines TRBV20-1 with TRBJ1-2; TRBD1 might be the D (5 bases). Germline V gene sequence: CDR1 DFQATT, CDR2 SNEGSKA (reference sequence). V was clipped by 3 bases and J by 5 bases, with 10 bases between them. The CDR3 has 12 amino acids. The CDR3 region is CSASWQGYGYTF. The DNA for the CDR3 is TGCAGTGCTAGTTGGCAGGGTTATGGCTACACCTTC.

The chain joins TRBV10-3 to TRBJ1-2; tentative D call: TRBD1 (5 bases). Germline-derived CDR1 and CDR2 are ENHRY and SYGVKD. This CDR3 spans 14 amino acids. V lost 0 bases to trimming and J lost 8 bases, with 13 bases between them. CDR3 sequence reads: CAISESSGKWGYTF. The CDR3 nucleotides read TGTGCCATCAGTGAGTCCTCAGGGAAATGGGGCTACACCTTC.

The V and J genes are TRBV10-3 and TRBJ1-5; 8 bases match TRBD1. This CDR3 is built from 14 residues. V was pared by 3 bases and J by 6 bases, with 4 bases of the junction left unmatched. Looked up from germline, CDR1 is ENHRY and CDR2 is SYGVKD. The CDR3 nucleotides are TGTGCCATCAGTGAAGGACAGGGTACTCAGCCCCAGCATTTT. It encodes CAISEGQGTQPQHF.

The chain couples TRBV28 to TRBJ2-7; 8 bases align to TRBD1. This CDR3 has 16 amino acids. Germline V CDR1 and CDR2: MDHEN, SYDVKM. V was pared by 2 bases and J by 6 bases, with 12 bases of the junction left unmatched. The CDR3 region has the DNA TGTGCCAGCAGTTTAGGGGCAGGGGGCTATATGGGCGAGCAGTACTTC. It codes for CASSLGAGGYMGEQYF.

J is TRBJ2-1 and V is TRBV15; 9 nucleotides line up with TRBD1. CDR1 is LNHNV and CDR2 is YYDKDF in the germline V gene (reference sequence). With 4 bases clipped from V and 4 bases from J, the junction kept 11 bases outside the gene matches. The CDR3 has 17 residues. This chain's CDR3 is CATSKGQGRDQYNEQFF. CDR3 nucleotide sequence: TGTGCCACCAGCAAGGGACAGGGTCGGGACCAATACAATGAGCAGTTCTTC.

This clone was counted between two and nine times. The chain employs TRBV5-4 and TRBJ1-2; 8 bases match TRBD1. V gave up 6 bases and J gave up 4 bases; unmatched junction bases: 11. The germline CDR1 and CDR2 sequences are SGHNT and YYREEE (reference sequence). This CDR3 has 15 residues. This CDR3 is CASTRTGQGFYGYTF. The CDR3 nucleotides read TGTGCCAGCACTAGAACAGGACAGGGCTTCTATGGCTACACCTTC. Full variable domain (outside the CDR3, taken from reference TRBV5-4 and TRBJ1-2): ETGVTQSPTHLIKTRGQQVTLRCSSQSGHNTVSWYQQALGQGPQFIFQYYREEENGRGNFPPRFSGLQFPNYSSELNVNALELDDSALYLCASTRTGQGFYGYTFGSGTRLTVV.

This clone was detected once. The V and J genes are TRBV5-5 and TRBJ2-1, with a possible D match to TRBD2 (5 bases). Trimming left V 0 bases short and J 0 bases short, with 7 bases between. Germline assignment: CDR1 SGHKS and CDR2 YYEKEE (reference sequence). The CDR3 contains 15 residues. In DNA form, the CDR3 reads TGTGCCAGCAGCTTGGGAGGGTCCTCCTACAATGAGCAGTTCTTC. Protein sequence: CASSLGGSSYNEQFF. The full variable domain, in which reference TRBV5-5 and TRBJ2-1 provide the parts outside the CDR3, is DAGVTQSPTHLIKTRGQQVTLRCSPISGHKSVSWYQQVLGQGPQFIFQYYEKEERGRGNFPDRFSARQFPNYSSELNVNALLLGDSALYLCASSLGGSSYNEQFFGPGTRLTVL.